The 27 T cell receptor beta chains below all came from one sample that was sequenced in a study of kidney transplant recipient with SARS-CoV-2 infection. TCRdb used MiXCR to reprocess the reads, holding one entry per CDR3 protein. This table holds about 250,000 distinct CDR3 sequences, more than 25% found once. The source was a blood sample, collected at baseline and on roughly day 110 from a kidney transplant recipient. These receptors originate from a male patient aged 25-45 years who had COVID-19 and was a kidney transplant recipient. The graft donor may have given rise to some T cells.

For this clonotype: A read error may explain this, as a much larger clone is one base away. This rearrangement joins TRBV2 to TRBJ1-2; 8 nucleotides align to TRBD1. Germline values: CDR1 SNHLY, CDR2 FYNNEI. V shed 6 bases, J shed 12 bases, and the junction held 15 bases outside the gene matches. The CDR3 is 14 amino acids. CDR3 protein: CASSSPKGRGQHTF. The CDR3 DNA reads TGTGCCAGCAGCTCCCCAAAGGGCAGGGGGCAACACACCTTC.

This clonotype was recorded many times. The gene calls are TRBV6-5 and TRBJ2-5; 8 nucleotides agree with TRBD2. Trimming removed 6 bases from V and 2 bases from J; junction bases left unmatched: 11. The CDR3 length is 16 residues. Germline-derived CDR1 and CDR2 are MNHEY and SVGAGI. This chain's CDR3 is CASSLLIAGNQETQYF. CDR3 coding DNA: TGTGCCAGCAGCCTCCTTATAGCGGGAAATCAAGAGACCCAGTACTTC.

With respect to this clonotype: Given a much more abundant clone one base away, this may be a read error. J is TRBJ1-2 and V is TRBV5-1; D gene unclear. CDR3 length: 16 residues. Germline assignment: CDR1 SGHRS and CDR2 YFSETQ. Trimming removed 7 bases from V and 4 bases from J, with 23 bases in between. The CDR3 spells CASVGTSVRKAYGYTF. CDR3 coding DNA: TGCGCCAGCGTCGGTACATCGGTTCGAAAGGCCTATGGCTACACCTTC.

The sample holds many counts of this clonotype. The V call is TRBV19, the J call TRBJ1-5; 8 nucleotides align to TRBD1. Per germline, CDR1 LNHDA and CDR2 SQIVND (reference sequence). Losses at the gene ends were 6 bases for V and 7 bases for J; bases not matched to a gene: 5. The CDR3 has 13 residues. The CDR3 protein is CASSRTGRQPQHF. The CDR3 DNA is TGTGCCAGTAGCCGGACAGGGCGCCAGCCCCAGCATTTT.

The rearrangement links TRBV30 to TRBJ1-2; D is unclear. Trimming shortened V by 5 bases and J by 4 bases, and 23 bases separated the two germline ends. Germline assignment: CDR1 GTSNPN and CDR2 SVGIG (reference sequence). There are 16 residues in the CDR3. CDR3 coding DNA: TGTGCCTGGCTCCGACTGCGTTATAGAAGGACCTATGGCTACACCTTC. Residues: CAWLRLRYRRTYGYTF.

In the case of this clonotype: A much larger clone differs from this one at a single base, so this may be a read error. The J gene is TRBJ2-3, the V gene TRBV24-1; the match to TRBD2 covers 7 bases. Trimming removed 3 bases from V and 5 bases from J; junction bases left unmatched: 22. The CDR3 consists of 20 residues. Germline V gives CDR1 KGHDR, CDR2 SFDVKD. As DNA, the CDR3 is TGTGCCACCAGTGATAACTCCCCCGGACGGAGGGCCCAGCGGGAAGATACGCAGTATTTT. This codes for CATSDNSPGRRAQREDTQYF.

The count of this clonotype is one. This may be a read error: a much more frequent sequence differs by one nucleotide. The conserved closing phenylalanine or tryptophan is absent in this CDR3, likely reflecting a read error. The V call is TRBV3-1, the J call TRBJ2-5; no definite D call. This CDR3 has 17 residues. Trimming stripped 4 bases from V and 5 bases from J, with 23 bases between. Germline V lookup: CDR1 LGHDT, CDR2 YNNKEL (reference sequence). CDR3 loop: CASSLMVPISFSETQYL. The CDR3, as DNA: TGTGCCAGCAGCCTCATGGTTCCCATTTCTTTCTCTGAGACCCAGTACCTC.

Notes on this clonotype: This could be a read error, since a much larger clone is one nucleotide away. V gene TRBV4-2 combines with J gene TRBJ1-2; no clear D gene. CDR1 and CDR2 (germline): LGHNA, YNFKEQ. This CDR3 spans 16 amino acids. V lost 0 bases and J 5 bases, leaving 16 bases between the germline ends. CDR3 region: CASSQDPALAEYGYTF. In DNA, the CDR3 is TGTGCCAGCAGCCAAGACCCGGCGTTAGCAGAATATGGCTACACCTTC.

Notes on this clonotype: A read error is possible here, since a much larger clone lies one base away. This sequence joins TRBV7-2 and TRBJ1-2; no definite D call. Per germline, CDR1 SGHTA and CDR2 FQGNSA. CDR3 length equals 17 residues. Here the CDR3 DNA reads TGTGCCAGCAGCAGCCCTGGCAGAGACGGAAAGACCTATGGCTGCACCTTC. Translating it yields CASSSPGRDGKTYGCTF.

This clonotype was detected ten times or more. The rearrangement joins TRBV21-1 to TRBJ2-3; the table's D call, TRBD1, has no DNA check behind it. TRBV21-1 is a listed pseudogene. The CDR3 has 17 residues. CDR3 nucleotide sequence: TGTGCCAGCAGGACAGAAGTAGCTACAGTCATGCAAGATACGCAGTATTTT. Translating it yields CASRTEVATVMQDTQYF.

This clonotype was counted at least ten times. This chain joins TRBV7-9 and TRBJ1-2; weak D call: TRBD1 (5 bases). Trimming took off 5 bases at V and 3 bases at J, with 16 bases between the two ends. The CDR3 has 15 residues. CDR1 SEHNR and CDR2 FQNEAQ come from the germline V gene (reference sequence). CDR3 sequence reads: CASSRGEEVHYGYTF. As DNA, the CDR3 is TGTGCCAGCAGCCGAGGGGAGGAGGTACACTATGGCTACACCTTC.

This clonotype was observed many times. This chain joins TRBV3-1 and TRBJ2-2, with no clear D. CDR1 is LGHDT and CDR2 is YNNKEL in the germline V gene (reference sequence). This CDR3 comprises 18 residues. Between the trimmed V and J ends, which lost 5 bases and 5 bases, there was a span of 24 bases. In nucleotides, the CDR3 is TGTGCCAGCAGCAACGGTGCTCCCATTTCAGGCTTGACCGGGGAGCTGTTTTTT. As protein: CASSNGAPISGLTGELFF.

This clonotype was observed a few times. A much larger clonotype is one base distant, so this may be a read error. The gene calls are TRBV13 and TRBJ1-4; TRBD1 is a possible D gene (6 bases). Germline V gives CDR1 PRHDT, CDR2 FYEKMQ (reference sequence). The CDR3 length is 14 residues. CDR3 sequence (DNA): TGTGCCGGCAGCTTAAGGGGGGTTGGTGAAAAACTGTTTTTT. Translation: CAGSLRGVGEKLFF.

A remark on this clonotype: This may stem from a read error, because a much larger clone lies one nucleotide away. The gene calls are TRBV2 and TRBJ1-1; TRBD1 is a possible D gene (5 bases). Germline lookup yields CDR1 SNHLY and CDR2 FYNNEI. V lost 7 bases and J lost 5, with 17 bases in between. The CDR3 totals 14 residues. This CDR3 reads CASNADSWGTEAFF. The CDR3 bases are TGTGCCAGCAATGCCGACAGCTGGGGGACTGAAGCTTTCTTT. The full variable domain, with the rest looked up from reference TRBV2 and TRBJ1-1, is EPEVTQTPSHQVTQMGQEVILRCVPISNHLYFYWYRQILGQKVEFLVSFYNNEISEKSEIFDDQFSVERPDGSNFTLKIRSTKLEDSAMYFCASNADSWGTEAFFGQGTRLTVV.

The table lists this clonotype with many counts. The rearrangement links TRBV7-9 to TRBJ1-4; TRBD1 is a possible D gene (6 bases). Germline assignment: CDR1 SEHNR and CDR2 FQNEAQ (reference sequence). CDR3 length: 14 amino acids. The V and J ends lost 4 bases and 3 bases respectively, with 9 bases between them. This chain's CDR3 is CASSWRGPNEKLFF. The CDR3 DNA sequence: TGTGCCAGCAGCTGGCGGGGGCCTAATGAAAAACTGTTTTTT.

Worth noting for this clonotype: A read error may explain this, as a much larger clone is one base away. The chain is built from TRBV5-6 and TRBJ2-1, with a possible D match to TRBD2 (6 bases). Germline CDR1 is SGHDT and CDR2 is YYEEEE. V lost 0 bases, J lost 10 bases, and 17 bases lay in between. The CDR3 loop spans 15 amino acids. DNA of the CDR3: TGTGCCAGCAGCTTGGAGTTTATGGGGACTTCCGAGCAGTTCTTC. Translated: CASSLEFMGTSEQFF.

For this clonotype: A clone one base away is much larger, so this may be a read error. The V gene is TRBV11-2, the J gene TRBJ2-1; D gene ambiguous. In germline, CDR1 is SGHAT, CDR2 FQNNGV. This CDR3 contains 12 residues. In DNA, the CDR3 is TGTGCCAGCAGCTTAGAGTTTGGCGATGGACTCTTC. It codes for CASSLEFGDGLF.

This clonotype occurred many times. This chain joins TRBV9 and TRBJ2-2, with 12 bases matching TRBD2. V trimming: 3 bases; J trimming: 6 bases; junction bases outside the gene matches: 3. Germline V gene lookup returns CDR1 SGDLS and CDR2 YYNGEE. The CDR3 is 15 residues long. The DNA for the CDR3 is TGTGCCAGCAGCGGACTAGCGGGAGAGGCCGGGGAGCTGTTTTTT. It codes for CASSGLAGEAGELFF.

This clonotype was picked up many times. The V and J genes are TRBV24-1 and TRBJ2-2; 9 positions match TRBD1. This CDR3 contains 17 residues. V lost 3 bases and J lost 3; bases outside the gene matches: 7. The germline gives CDR1 KGHDR, CDR2 SFDVKD. CDR3 protein: CATSDPGTGLHTGELFF. Written as DNA, the CDR3 is TGTGCCACCAGTGATCCCGGGACAGGGCTGCACACCGGGGAGCTGTTTTTT.

Many counts were recorded for this clonotype. The chain couples TRBV9 to TRBJ2-1; 9 positions agree with TRBD2. The germline V gene encodes CDR1 SGDLS and CDR2 YYNGEE. V lost 0 bases to trimming and J lost 6 bases; unmatched junction nucleotides: 7. The CDR3 is 16 amino acids. This CDR3 is CASSVARSGRANEQFF. Here the CDR3 DNA reads TGTGCCAGCAGCGTAGCTCGTAGCGGGAGAGCCAATGAGCAGTTCTTC.

The chain has TRBV15 and TRBJ1-2, with D hard to call. CDR1 LNHNV and CDR2 YYDKDF come from the germline V gene (reference sequence). V was clipped by 5 bases and J by 4 bases, with 23 bases between them. CDR3 length: 17 amino acids. The CDR3 reads CATSFPQRCGKTYGYTF. The CDR3 DNA reads TGTGCCACCAGCTTTCCACAAAGGTGTGGAAAGACCTATGGCTACACCTTC.

This clonotype was picked up many times. V and J are TRBV28 and TRBJ2-7, with 9 bases fitting TRBD2. The J segment lost 6 bases and the V segment lost 7 bases, leaving 10 bases of the junction unmatched. The germline V gene has CDR1 MDHEN and CDR2 SYDVKM. The CDR3 runs 14 residues. Written as DNA, the CDR3 is TGTGCCAGCAATTCCGGCGGGAGGGCCGGCGAGCAGTACTTC. Translating it yields CASNSGGRAGEQYF.

This clonotype was seen ten or more times. The gene calls are TRBV3-1 and TRBJ2-2, with 8 bases that match TRBD2. The CDR3 runs 16 residues. CDR1 and CDR2 (germline): LGHDT, YNNKEL (reference sequence). J lost 0 bases, V lost 1 base, and 1 base had no gene match. CDR3 coding DNA: TGTGCCAGCAGCCAAGGGACTAGCACGAACACCGGGGAGCTGTTTTTT. Protein product: CASSQGTSTNTGELFF.

For this clonotype: Germline and junction disagree at one end, which may indicate a read error. CDR3 DNA sequence: TGCGCCGGCAGCCGAACAGGGAACACTGAAGCTTTCTTT. Translated, it gives CAGSRTGNTEAFF. The chain recombines TRBV5-1 with TRBJ1-1; perhaps TRBD1 as D (5 bases). The CDR3 is made up of 13 amino acids. The germline V gene encodes CDR1 SGHRS and CDR2 YFSETQ. Together with reference TRBV5-1 and TRBJ1-1, the CDR3 gives the full variable domain: KAGVTQTPRYLIKTRGQQVTLSCSPISGHRSVSWYQQTPGQGLQFLFEYFSETQRNKGNFPGRFSGRQFSNSRSEMNVSTLELGDSALYLCAGSRTGNTEAFFGQGTRLTVV.

Comments on this clonotype: This may arise from a read error, as a much more abundant clone is one base away. The CDR3 coding sequence is TGCAGTGTTATGACAGGGCTCGGGAACGAGCAGTACTTC. It encodes CSVMTGLGNEQYF. This chain joins TRBV20-1 and TRBJ2-7, with TRBD1 matching over 7 bases. The CDR3 has 13 residues. CDR1 DFQATT and CDR2 SNEGSKA come from the germline V gene (reference sequence). The V and J ends lost 7 bases and 5 bases, in that order; junction bases with no gene match: 11.

This clonotype was seen repeatedly, ten times or more. The chain combines TRBV12-3 or TRBV12-4 with TRBJ1-1, with D possibly TRBD1 on 5 matching bases. Trimming pared 6 bases from V and 3 bases from J, leaving 14 bases between. The CDR3 loop spans 14 amino acids. CDR3 region: CASSISLGDTEAFF. In DNA, the CDR3 is TGTGCCAGCAGCATTAGCTTGGGGGACACTGAAGCTTTCTTT.

Points on this clonotype: A much larger clone lies a single base off, so this may be a read error. The rearrangement joins TRBV6-5 to TRBJ2-7; a weak D match, TRBD2 (6 bases). With 7 bases removed from V and 6 bases from J, the gap between germline ends came to 16 bases. This CDR3 contains 13 residues. CDR1 MNHEY and CDR2 SVGAGI come from the germline V gene. The DNA for the CDR3 is TGTGCCAGCAACCCCGGCGGGCGGGGCGAGCAGTACTTC. Translation gives CASNPGGRGEQYF.